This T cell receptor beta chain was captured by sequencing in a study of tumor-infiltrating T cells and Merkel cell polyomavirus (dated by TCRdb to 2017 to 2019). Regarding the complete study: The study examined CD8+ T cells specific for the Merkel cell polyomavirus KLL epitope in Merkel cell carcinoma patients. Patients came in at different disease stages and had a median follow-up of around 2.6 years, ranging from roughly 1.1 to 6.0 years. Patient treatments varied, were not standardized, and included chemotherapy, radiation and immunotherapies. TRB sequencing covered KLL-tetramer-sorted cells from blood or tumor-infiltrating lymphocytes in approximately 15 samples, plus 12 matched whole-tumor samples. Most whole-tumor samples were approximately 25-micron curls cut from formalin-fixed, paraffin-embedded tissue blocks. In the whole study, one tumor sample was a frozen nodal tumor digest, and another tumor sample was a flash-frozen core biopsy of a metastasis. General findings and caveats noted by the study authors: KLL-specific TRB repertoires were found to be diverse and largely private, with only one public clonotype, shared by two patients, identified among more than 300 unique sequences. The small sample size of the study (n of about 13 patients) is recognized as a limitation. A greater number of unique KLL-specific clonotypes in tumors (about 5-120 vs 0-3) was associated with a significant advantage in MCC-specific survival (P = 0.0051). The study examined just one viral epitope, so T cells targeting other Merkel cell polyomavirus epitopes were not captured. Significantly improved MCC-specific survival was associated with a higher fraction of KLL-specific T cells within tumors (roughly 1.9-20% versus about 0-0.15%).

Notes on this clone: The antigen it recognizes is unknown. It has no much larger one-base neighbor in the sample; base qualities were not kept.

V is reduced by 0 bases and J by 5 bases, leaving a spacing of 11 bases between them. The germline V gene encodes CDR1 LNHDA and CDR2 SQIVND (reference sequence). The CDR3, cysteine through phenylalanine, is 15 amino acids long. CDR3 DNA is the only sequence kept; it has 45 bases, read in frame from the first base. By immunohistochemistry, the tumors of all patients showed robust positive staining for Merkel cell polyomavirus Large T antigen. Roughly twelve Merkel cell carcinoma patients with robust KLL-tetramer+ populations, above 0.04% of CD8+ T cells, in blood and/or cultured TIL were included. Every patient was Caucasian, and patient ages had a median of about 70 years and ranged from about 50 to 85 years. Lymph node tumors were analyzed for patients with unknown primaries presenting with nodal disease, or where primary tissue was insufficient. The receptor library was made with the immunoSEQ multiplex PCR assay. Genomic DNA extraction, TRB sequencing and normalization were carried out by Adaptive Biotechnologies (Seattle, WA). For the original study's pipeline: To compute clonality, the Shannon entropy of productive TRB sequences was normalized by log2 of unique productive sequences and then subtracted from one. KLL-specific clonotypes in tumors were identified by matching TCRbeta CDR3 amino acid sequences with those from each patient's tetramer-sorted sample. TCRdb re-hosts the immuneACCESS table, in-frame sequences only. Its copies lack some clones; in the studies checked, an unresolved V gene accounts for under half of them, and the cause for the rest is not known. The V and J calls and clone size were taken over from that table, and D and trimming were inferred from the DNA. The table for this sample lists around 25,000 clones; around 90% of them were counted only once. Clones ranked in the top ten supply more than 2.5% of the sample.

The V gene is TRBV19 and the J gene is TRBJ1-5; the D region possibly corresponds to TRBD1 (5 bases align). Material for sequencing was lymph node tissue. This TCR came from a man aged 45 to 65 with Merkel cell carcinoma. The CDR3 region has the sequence CASSIEGGKDQPQHF. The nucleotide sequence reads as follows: TGTGCCAGTAGTATAGAGGGGGGAAAGGATCAGCCCCAGCATTTT.